This T cell receptor (beta chain) was captured by sequencing in a study of cytotoxic CD8 clonotypes in ibrutinib-treated CLL. T cells were sequenced at a targeted depth of 1 in 200,000 to 1 in 1 million. Sequencing was performed with immunoSEQ multiplex PCR; in TCRdb, only in-frame clones are kept and a portion is missing. The table includes 130,000 or so clones, around 80% detected once. V lost 6 bases to trimming and J lost 0 bases, with 9 bases between them. CDR3 length equals 14 residues. Germline CDR1 is MNHEY and CDR2 is SMNVEV (reference sequence). The genes are TRBV27 and TRBJ1-5; D unresolved. The input for sequencing was PBMCs, taken after 12 months of ibrutinib treatment. The sequence derives from a human donor with chronic lymphocytic leukemia. CDR3 region: CASRVSGSNQPQHF. The CDR3 DNA sequence: TGTGCCAGCAGAGTCTCGGGTAGCAATCAGCCCCAGCATTTT.